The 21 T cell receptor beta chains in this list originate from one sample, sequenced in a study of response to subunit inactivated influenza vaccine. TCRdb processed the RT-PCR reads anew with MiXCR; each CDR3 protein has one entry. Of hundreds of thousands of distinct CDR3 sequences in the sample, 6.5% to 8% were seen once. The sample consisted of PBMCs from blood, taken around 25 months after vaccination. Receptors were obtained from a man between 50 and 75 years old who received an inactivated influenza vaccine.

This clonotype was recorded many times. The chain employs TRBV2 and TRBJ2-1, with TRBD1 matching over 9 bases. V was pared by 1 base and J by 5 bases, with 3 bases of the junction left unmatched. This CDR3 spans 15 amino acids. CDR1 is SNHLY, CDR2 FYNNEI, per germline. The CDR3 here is CASSEGTGVHNEQFF. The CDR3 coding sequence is TGTGCCAGCAGTGAAGGGACAGGGGTTCACAATGAGCAGTTCTTC.

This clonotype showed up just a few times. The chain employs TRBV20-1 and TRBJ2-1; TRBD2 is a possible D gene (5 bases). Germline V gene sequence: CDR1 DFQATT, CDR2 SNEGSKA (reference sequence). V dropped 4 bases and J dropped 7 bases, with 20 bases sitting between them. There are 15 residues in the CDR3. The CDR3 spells CSANPTSYIGNEQFF. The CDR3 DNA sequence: TGCAGTGCTAACCCTACTAGTTATATCGGTAATGAGCAGTTCTTC.

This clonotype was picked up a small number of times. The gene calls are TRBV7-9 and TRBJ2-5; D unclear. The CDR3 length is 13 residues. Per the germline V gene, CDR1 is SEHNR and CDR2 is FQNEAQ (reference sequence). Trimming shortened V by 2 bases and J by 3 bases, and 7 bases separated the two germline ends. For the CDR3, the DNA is TGTGCCAGCAGCTTAATGCCCAAAGAGACCCAGTACTTC. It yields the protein CASSLMPKETQYF.

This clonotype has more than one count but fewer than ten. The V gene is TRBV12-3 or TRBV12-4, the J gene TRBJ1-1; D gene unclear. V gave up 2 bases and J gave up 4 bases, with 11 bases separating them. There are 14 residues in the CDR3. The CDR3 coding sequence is TGTGCCAGCAGTTTAAGGGCTGTGGGCACTGAAGCTTTCTTT. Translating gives CASSLRAVGTEAFF.

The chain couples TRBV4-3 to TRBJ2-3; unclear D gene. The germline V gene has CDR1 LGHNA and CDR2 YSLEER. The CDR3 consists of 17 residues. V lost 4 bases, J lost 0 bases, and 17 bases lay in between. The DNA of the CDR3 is TGCGCCAGCAGCCCAAGTAAAGACGGAACTAGCACAGATACGCAGTATTTT. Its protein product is CASSPSKDGTSTDTQYF.

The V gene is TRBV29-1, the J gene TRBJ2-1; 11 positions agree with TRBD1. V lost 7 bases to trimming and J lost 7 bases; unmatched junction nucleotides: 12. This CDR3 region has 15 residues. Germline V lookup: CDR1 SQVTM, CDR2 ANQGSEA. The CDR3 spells CSAREGQGAQNEQFF. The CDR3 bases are TGCAGCGCCCGTGAAGGACAGGGGGCGCAGAATGAGCAGTTCTTC.

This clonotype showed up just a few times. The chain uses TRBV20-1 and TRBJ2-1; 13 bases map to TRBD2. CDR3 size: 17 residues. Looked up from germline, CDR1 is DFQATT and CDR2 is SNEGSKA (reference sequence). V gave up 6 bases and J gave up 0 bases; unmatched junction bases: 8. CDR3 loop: CSARTSGSGRSYNEQFF. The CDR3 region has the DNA TGCAGTGCCCGGACTAGCGGGAGTGGTCGCTCCTACAATGAGCAGTTCTTC.

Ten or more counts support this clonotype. CDR3: CASSRTGVYSPLHF. The CDR3, as DNA: TGCGCCAGCAGCCGGACAGGGGTTTATTCACCCCTCCACTTT. This chain connects TRBV5-1 to TRBJ1-6; TRBD1 aligns across 9 bases. CDR3 length equals 14 residues. Germline assignment: CDR1 SGHRS and CDR2 YFSETQ. V lost 4 bases to trimming and J lost 8 bases; unmatched junction nucleotides: 4.

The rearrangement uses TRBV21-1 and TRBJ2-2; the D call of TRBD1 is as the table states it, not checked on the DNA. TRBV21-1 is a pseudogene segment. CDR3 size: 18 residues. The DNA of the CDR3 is TGTGCCAGCAGCCCCGGGAGACAGGGGGCCTTTAAGACCGGGGAGCTGTTTTTT. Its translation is CASSPGRQGAFKTGELFF.

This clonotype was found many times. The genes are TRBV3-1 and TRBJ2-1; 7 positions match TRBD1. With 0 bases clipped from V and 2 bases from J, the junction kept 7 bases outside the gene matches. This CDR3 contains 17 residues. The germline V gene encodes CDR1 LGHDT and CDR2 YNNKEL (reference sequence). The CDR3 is CASSQDGDRGAYNEQFF. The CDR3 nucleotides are TGTGCCAGCAGCCAAGATGGGGACAGAGGAGCCTACAATGAGCAGTTCTTC.

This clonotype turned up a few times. The CDR3 protein is CASSDVWGGGNQPQHF. Here the CDR3 DNA reads TGTGCCAGCAGCGACGTTTGGGGAGGTGGCAATCAGCCCCAGCATTTT. The chain is built from TRBV28 and TRBJ1-5; D remains unclear. The V end was cut by 6 bases, the J end by 2 bases, with 17 bases between. Germline V CDR1 and CDR2: MDHEN, SYDVKM. The CDR3 has 16 amino acids.

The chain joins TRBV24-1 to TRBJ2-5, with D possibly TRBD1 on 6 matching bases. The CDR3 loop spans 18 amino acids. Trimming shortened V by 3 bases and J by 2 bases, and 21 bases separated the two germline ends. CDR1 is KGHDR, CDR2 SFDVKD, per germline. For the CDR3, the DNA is TGTGCCACCAGTGATCCCCGGGACAACTTTGGAGGACAAGAGACCCAGTACTTC. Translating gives CATSDPRDNFGGQETQYF.

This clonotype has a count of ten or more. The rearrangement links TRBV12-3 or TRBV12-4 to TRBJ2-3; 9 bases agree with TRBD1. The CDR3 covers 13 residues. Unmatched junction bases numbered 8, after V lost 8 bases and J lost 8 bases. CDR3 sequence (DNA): TGTGCCAGCGGACAGGGGTCCCGGATTACGCAGTATTTT. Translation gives CASGQGSRITQYF.

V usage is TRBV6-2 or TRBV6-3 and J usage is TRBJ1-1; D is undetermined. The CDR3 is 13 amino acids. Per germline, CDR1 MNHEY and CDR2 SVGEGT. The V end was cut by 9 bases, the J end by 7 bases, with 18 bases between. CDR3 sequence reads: CASKISLYLEAFF. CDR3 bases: TGTGCCAGTAAGATCTCGCTTTATCTTGAAGCTTTCTTT.

The CDR3 loop reads CASSSMTGSYYEQYF. CDR3 coding DNA: TGTGCCAGCAGCTCGATGACCGGGAGTTACTACGAGCAGTACTTC. The chain links TRBV27 to TRBJ2-7; D is possibly TRBD2 (6 bases). CDR3 length: 15 amino acids. The ends were cut back, 6 bases at V and 3 bases at J, with 18 bases in the middle. CDR1 and CDR2 (germline): MNHEY, SMNVEV (reference sequence).

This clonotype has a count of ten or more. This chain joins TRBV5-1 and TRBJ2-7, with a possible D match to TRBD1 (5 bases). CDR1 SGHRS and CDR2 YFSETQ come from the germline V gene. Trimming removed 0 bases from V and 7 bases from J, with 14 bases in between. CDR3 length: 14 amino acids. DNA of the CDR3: TGCGCCAGCAGCTTGGCCTCGAGAGCAGGGGAGCAGTACTTC. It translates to CASSLASRAGEQYF. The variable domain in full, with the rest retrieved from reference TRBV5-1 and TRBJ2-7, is KAGVTQTPRYLIKTRGQQVTLSCSPISGHRSVSWYQQTPGQGLQFLFEYFSETQRNKGNFPGRFSGRQFSNSRSEMNVSTLELGDSALYLCASSLASRAGEQYFGPGTRLTVT.

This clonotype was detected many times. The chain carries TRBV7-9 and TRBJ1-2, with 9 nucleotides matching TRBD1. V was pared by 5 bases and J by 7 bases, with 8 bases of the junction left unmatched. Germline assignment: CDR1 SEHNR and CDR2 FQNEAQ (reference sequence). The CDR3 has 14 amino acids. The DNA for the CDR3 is TGTGCCAGCAGCCCCGCGGGACAGGGTCCTGGCTACACCTTC. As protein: CASSPAGQGPGYTF.

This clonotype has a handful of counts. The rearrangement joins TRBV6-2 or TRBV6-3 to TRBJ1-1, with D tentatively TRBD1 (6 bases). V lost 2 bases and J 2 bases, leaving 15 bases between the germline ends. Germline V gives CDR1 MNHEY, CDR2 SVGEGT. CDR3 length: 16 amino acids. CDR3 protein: CASSYEAGGQNTEAFF. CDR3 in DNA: TGTGCCAGCAGTTACGAAGCCGGGGGGCAAAACACTGAAGCTTTCTTT.

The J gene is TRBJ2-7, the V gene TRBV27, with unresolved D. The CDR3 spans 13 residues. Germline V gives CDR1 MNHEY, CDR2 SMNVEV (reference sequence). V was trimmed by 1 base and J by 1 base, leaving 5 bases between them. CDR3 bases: TGTGCCAGCAGTTTATGGCAGTCCTACGAGCAGTACTTC. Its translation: CASSLWQSYEQYF.

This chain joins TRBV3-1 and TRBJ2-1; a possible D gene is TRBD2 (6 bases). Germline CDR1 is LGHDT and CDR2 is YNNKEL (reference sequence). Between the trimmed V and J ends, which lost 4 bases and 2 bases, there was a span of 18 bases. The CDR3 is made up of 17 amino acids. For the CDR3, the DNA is TGTGCCAGCAGCCTGAATCGGGAGCTGAACCCCTACAATGAGCAGTTCTTC. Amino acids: CASSLNRELNPYNEQFF.

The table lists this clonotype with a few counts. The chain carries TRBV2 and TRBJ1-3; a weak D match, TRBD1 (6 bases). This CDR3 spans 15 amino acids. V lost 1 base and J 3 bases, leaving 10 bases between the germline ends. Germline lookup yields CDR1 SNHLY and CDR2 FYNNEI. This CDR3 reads CASSEVRGGGNTIYF. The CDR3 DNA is TGTGCCAGCAGTGAAGTCCGAGGGGGTGGAAACACCATATATTTT. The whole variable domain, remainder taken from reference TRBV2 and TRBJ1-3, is EPEVTQTPSHQVTQMGQEVILRCVPISNHLYFYWYRQILGQKVEFLVSFYNNEISEKSEIFDDQFSVERPDGSNFTLKIRSTKLEDSAMYFCASSEVRGGGNTIYFGEGSWLTVV.